The T cell receptor beta chain under discussion was sequenced for a study of cytomegalovirus exposure and HLA in healthy donors. General observations from the study: Previous analysis showed most TCR beta V segments were productive about 87% or about 30% of the time. A missense variant in DCLRE1C was later tied to TCR beta V- and J-gene trimming.

The CDR3 covers 16 residues. From germline, CDR1 is SGHTA and CDR2 FQGNSA. Trimming took 5 bases from V and 5 from J; bases not matched to a gene: 9. Comments on this clone: Its antigen is not identified.

It was with 60 Vbeta and 13 Jbeta primers that the PCR ran. The repertoire was sequenced with immunoSEQ multiplex PCR; TCRdb's copy has only in-frame clones and lacks some. This table holds about 170,000 clones, approximately 65% found once. The chain employs TRBV7-2 and TRBJ2-2; 9 bases map to TRBD2. The TCR sequence derives from a middle-aged man in good health and CMV-seronegative. Input material: PBMCs. Here the CDR3 DNA reads TGTGCCAGCAGCCGATCAGGACTAGCGATGACCGGGGAGCTGTTTTTT. Encoded protein: CASSRSGLAMTGELFF. The entire variable domain, with the rest obtained from reference TRBV7-2 and TRBJ2-2, is as follows: GAGVSQSPSNKVTEKGKDVELRCDPISGHTALYWYRQSLGQGLEFLIYFQGNSAPDKSGLPSDRFSAERTGGSVSTLTIQRTQQEDSAVYLCASSRSGLAMTGELFFGEGSRLTVL.